This TCR beta chain was recorded in a study of cytomegalovirus exposure and HLA in healthy donors. This CDR3 has 14 residues. Germline V gene sequence: CDR1 LNHDA, CDR2 SQIVND (reference sequence). V shed 3 bases and J shed 10 bases, with 16 bases lying between them. PCR involved 60 Vbeta and 13 Jbeta primers. The table came from immunoSEQ multiplex PCR; TCRdb's copy has only in-frame clones and leaves some out. The sample lists more than 45,000 clones, around 70% seen once, with just under 20% in the top ten. Study observations and caveats: The study recorded 164 TCR beta chains that were cytomegalovirus-associated. Later, an analysis found that common viral pathogens appeared to be linked with several of the most significant clusters.

For this clone: Its specificity is not known.

J is TRBJ2-1 and V is TRBV19, with D possibly being TRBD1 (5 bases). Sequenced sample: PBMCs. The sequence came from a woman aged 60-70 years in good health and CMV-seropositive. CDR3 DNA sequence: TGTGCCAGTAGTATCTCGTTGGTAGGGGTGGAGCAGTTCTTC. Amino acids: CASSISLVGVEQFF.